This T cell receptor beta chain was identified in a study of T cells in Graves' hyperthyroidism and ophthalmopathy. PBMCs were derived from about 10 ml fresh peripheral blood. V was clipped by 2 bases and J by 4 bases, with 13 bases between them. Germline loops: CDR1 SGHRS, CDR2 YFSETQ. This CDR3 is built from 16 residues. Amplified regions were TCR beta CDR3 sequences from RNA transcripts. The HTBI primer set drove a first-round RT-PCR of the TCR CDR3. TCRdb re-derived calls from the multiplex PCR reads in MiXCR, one entry per CDR3 protein. The data hold fewer than 350,000 distinct CDR3 sequences, with around a fifth observed a single time.

The clonotype originates from a woman between 50 and 59 years old with Graves' hyperthyroidism. Sequencing was carried out using blood. V and J are TRBV5-1 and TRBJ1-6; the D gene is possibly TRBD1 (6 bases). CDR3 bases: TGCGCCAGCAGCTTACTGGGGGCGCGTTATAATTCACCCCTCCACTTT. Protein: CASSLLGARYNSPLHF.